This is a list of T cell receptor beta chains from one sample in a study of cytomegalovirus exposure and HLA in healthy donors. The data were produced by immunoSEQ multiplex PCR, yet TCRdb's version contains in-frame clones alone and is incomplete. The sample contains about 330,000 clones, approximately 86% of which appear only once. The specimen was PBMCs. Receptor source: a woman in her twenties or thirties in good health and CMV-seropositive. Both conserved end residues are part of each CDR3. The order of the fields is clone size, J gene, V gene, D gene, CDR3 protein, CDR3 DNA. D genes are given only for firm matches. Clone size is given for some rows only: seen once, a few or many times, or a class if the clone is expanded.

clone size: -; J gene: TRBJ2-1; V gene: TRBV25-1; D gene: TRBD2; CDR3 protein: CASSGLAGVYNEQFF; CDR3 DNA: TGTGCCAGCAGTGGGCTAGCGGGAGTGTATAATGAGCAGTTCTTC
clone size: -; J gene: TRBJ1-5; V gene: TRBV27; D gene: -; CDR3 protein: CASSTYSNQPQHF; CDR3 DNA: TGTGCCAGCAGTACATATAGCAATCAGCCCCAGCATTTT
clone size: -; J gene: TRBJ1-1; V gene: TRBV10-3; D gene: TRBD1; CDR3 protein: CAIGQGGNTEAFF; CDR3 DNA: TGTGCCATCGGACAGGGAGGAAACACTGAAGCTTTCTTT
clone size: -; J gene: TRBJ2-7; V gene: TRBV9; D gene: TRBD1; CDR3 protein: CASSVTGETYEQYF; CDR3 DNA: TGTGCCAGCAGCGTAACAGGGGAGACCTACGAGCAGTACTTC
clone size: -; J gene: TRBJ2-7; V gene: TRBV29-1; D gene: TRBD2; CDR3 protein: CSAGGEQYEQYF; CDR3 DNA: TGCAGCGCGGGGGGGGAACAATACGAGCAGTACTTC
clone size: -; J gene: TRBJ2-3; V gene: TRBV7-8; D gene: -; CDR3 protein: CASSGGTTDTQYF; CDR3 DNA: TGTGCCAGCAGCGGGGGGACCACAGATACGCAGTATTTT
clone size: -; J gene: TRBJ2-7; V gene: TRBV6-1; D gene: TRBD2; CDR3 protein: CASTIAGGGREQYF; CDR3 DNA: TGTGCCAGCACCATAGCGGGAGGTGGGAGGGAGCAGTACTTC
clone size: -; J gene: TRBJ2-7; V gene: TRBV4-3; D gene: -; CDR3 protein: CASSQEGEYEQYF; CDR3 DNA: TGCGCCAGCAGCCAAGAAGGGGAATACGAGCAGTACTTC
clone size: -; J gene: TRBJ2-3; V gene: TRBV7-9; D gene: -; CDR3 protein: CASSLSGNTDTQYF; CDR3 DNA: TGTGCCAGCAGCTTAAGTGGGAACACAGATACGCAGTATTTT
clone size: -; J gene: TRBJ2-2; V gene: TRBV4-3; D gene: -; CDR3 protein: CASSQEEGIGELFF; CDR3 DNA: TGCGCCAGCAGCCAAGAAGAGGGCATTGGGGAGCTGTTTTTT
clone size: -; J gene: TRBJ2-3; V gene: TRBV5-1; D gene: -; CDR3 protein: CASYDHTDTQYF; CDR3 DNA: TGCGCCAGCTACGATCACACAGATACGCAGTATTTT
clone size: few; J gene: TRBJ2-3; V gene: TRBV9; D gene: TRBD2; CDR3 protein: CASSGGLADSTDTQYF; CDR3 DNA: TGTGCCAGCAGCGGGGGACTAGCGGATAGCACAGATACGCAGTATTTT
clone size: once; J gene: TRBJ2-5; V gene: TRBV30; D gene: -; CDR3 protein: CAWSGQGETQYF; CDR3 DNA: TGTGCCTGGAGCGGGCAGGGAGAGACCCAGTACTTC
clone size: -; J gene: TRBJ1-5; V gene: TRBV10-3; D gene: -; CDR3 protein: CAISEAGGGQPQHF; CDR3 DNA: TGTGCCATCAGTGAGGCCGGGGGTGGGCAGCCCCAGCATTTT
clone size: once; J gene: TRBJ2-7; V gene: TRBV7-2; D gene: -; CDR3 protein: CASSLGLALPEQYF; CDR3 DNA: TGTGCCAGCAGCTTAGGCCTAGCTCTCCCCGAGCAGTACTTC
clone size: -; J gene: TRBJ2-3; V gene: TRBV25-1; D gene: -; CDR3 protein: CASSGRMGREADTQYF; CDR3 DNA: TGTGCCAGCAGTGGCAGAATGGGCAGGGAGGCAGATACGCAGTATTTT
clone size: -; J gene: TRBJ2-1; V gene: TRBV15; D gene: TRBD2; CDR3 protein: CATSREGGLAGGKYNEQFF; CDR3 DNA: TGTGCCACCAGCAGAGAGGGGGGTCTAGCGGGAGGGAAATACAATGAGCAGTTCTTC
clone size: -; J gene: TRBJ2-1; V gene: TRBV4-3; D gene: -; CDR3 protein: CASSNWGGLDEQFF; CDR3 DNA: TGCGCCAGCAGCAATTGGGGGGGCTTGGATGAGCAGTTCTTC
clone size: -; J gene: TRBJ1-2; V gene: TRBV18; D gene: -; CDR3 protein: CASSLSRGVDYGYTF; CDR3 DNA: TGTGCCAGCTCACTTTCGAGGGGGGTCGACTATGGCTACACCTTC
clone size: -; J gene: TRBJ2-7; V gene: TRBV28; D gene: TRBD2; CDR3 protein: CASSLLGGSTSYEQYF; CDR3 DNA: TGTGCCAGCAGTTTATTAGGCGGGAGCACTTCCTACGAGCAGTACTTC
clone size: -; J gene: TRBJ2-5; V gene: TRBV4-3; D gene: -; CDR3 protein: CASSRGPEETQYF; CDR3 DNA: TGCGCCAGCAGCCGGGGGCCAGAAGAGACCCAGTACTTC
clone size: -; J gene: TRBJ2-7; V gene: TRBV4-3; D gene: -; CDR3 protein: CASSQGGLSYEQYF; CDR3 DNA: TGCGCCAGCAGCCAAGGAGGGTTGAGCTACGAGCAGTACTTC
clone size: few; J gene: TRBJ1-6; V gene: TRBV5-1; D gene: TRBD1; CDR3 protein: CASSFGQGEPLHF; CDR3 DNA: TGCGCCAGCAGCTTTGGACAGGGAGAACCCCTCCACTTT
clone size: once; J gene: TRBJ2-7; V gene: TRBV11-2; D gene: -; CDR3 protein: CASSLGGSRVEQYF; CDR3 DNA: TGTGCCAGCAGCTTAGGGGGTTCCCGGGTCGAGCAGTACTTC
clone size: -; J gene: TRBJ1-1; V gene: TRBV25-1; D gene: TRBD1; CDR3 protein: CAAMPRGQMNTEAFF; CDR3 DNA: TGTGCAGCCATGCCCCGGGGACAGATGAACACTGAAGCTTTCTTT
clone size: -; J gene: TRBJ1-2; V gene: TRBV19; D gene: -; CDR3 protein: CASSSIGTLPFF; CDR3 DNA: TGTGCCAGTAGCTCTATCGGGACTCTCCCTTTCTTC
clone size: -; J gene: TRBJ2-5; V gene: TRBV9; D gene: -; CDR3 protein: CASSVEGGGIRETQYF; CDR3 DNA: TGTGCCAGCAGCGTAGAGGGGGGAGGGATTAGAGAGACCCAGTACTTC
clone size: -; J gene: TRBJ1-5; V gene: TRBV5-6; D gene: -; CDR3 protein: CASSLKWQPQHF; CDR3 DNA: TGTGCCAGCAGCTTGAAATGGCAGCCCCAGCATTTT
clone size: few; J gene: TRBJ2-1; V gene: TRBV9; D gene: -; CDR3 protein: CASSVGVYNEQFF; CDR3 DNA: TGTGCCAGCAGCGTAGGGGTCTACAATGAGCAGTTCTTC
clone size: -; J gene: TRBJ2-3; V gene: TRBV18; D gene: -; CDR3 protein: CASSLGSTDTQYF; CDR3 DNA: TGTGCCAGCTCACTAGGGAGCACAGATACGCAGTATTTT
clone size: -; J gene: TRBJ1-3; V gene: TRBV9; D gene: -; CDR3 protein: CASSPYSGNTIYF; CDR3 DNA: TGTGCCAGCAGCCCGTACTCTGGAAACACCATATATTTT
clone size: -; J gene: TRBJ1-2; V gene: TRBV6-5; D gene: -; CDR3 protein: CASSYGLGANYGYTF; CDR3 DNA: TGTGCCAGCAGTTATGGCCTGGGGGCTAACTATGGCTACACCTTC
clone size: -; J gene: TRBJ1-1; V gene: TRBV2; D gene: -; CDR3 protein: CASTEVAQPNTEAFF; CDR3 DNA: TGTGCCAGCACAGAGGTGGCACAGCCGAACACTGAAGCTTTCTTT
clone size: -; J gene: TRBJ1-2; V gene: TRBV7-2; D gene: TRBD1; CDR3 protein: CASSLGQGAYYGYTF; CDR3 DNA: TGTGCCAGCAGCTTAGGGCAGGGGGCGTACTATGGCTACACCTTC
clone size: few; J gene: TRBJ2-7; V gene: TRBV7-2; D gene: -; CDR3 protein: CASSLRYPTYEQYF; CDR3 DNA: TGTGCCAGCAGCTTAAGGTATCCAACCTACGAGCAGTACTTC
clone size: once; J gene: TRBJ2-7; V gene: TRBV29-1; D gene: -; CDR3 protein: CSATFLPTPYEQYF; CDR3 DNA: TGCAGCGCCACTTTCCTACCCACCCCCTACGAGCAGTACTTC
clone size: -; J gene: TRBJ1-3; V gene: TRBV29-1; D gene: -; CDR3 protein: CSVSGSSGNTIYF; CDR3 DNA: TGCAGCGTCTCAGGGAGCTCTGGAAACACCATATATTTT